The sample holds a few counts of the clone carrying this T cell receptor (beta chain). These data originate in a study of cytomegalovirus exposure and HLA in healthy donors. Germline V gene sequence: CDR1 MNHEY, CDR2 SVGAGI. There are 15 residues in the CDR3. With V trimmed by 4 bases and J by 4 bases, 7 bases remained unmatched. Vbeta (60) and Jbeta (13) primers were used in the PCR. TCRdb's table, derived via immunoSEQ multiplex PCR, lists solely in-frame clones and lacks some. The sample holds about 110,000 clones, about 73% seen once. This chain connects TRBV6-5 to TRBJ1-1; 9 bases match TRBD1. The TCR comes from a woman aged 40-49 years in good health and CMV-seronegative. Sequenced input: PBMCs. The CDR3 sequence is CASSSRGTGITEAFF. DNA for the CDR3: TGTGCCAGCAGTTCCCGGGGGACAGGGATCACTGAAGCTTTCTTT.